This T cell receptor beta chain was obtained from a study of cytomegalovirus exposure and HLA in healthy donors. CDR3 length: 16 residues. Germline V gives CDR1 MDHEN, CDR2 SYDVKM. V lost 4 bases and J 3 bases, leaving 18 bases between the germline ends. This PCR relied on a set of 60 Vbeta primers and 13 Jbeta primers. TCRdb's table, derived via immunoSEQ multiplex PCR, lists solely in-frame clones and lacks some. The data show over 100,000 clones, around 80% seen once. Details on this clone: As yet, its antigen is unknown.

Study observations and caveats: Earlier analysis found most TCR beta V segments productive about 87% or about 30% of the time. Per a later analysis, HLA-associated TCR beta chains showed more clonal expansion than other, equally common TCR beta chains. Diagnosis of cytomegalovirus status made by the classifier reportedly showed high specificity and sensitivity.

The chain employs TRBV28 and TRBJ1-2; D may be TRBD1 (6 bases). This TCR was sampled from a man between 25 and 39 years old in good health and CMV-seronegative. Sequencing was carried out using PBMCs. Here the CDR3 DNA reads TGTGCCAGCAGTTCGCTCAAACGGACAGAAGACTATGGCTACACCTTC. This codes for CASSSLKRTEDYGYTF.